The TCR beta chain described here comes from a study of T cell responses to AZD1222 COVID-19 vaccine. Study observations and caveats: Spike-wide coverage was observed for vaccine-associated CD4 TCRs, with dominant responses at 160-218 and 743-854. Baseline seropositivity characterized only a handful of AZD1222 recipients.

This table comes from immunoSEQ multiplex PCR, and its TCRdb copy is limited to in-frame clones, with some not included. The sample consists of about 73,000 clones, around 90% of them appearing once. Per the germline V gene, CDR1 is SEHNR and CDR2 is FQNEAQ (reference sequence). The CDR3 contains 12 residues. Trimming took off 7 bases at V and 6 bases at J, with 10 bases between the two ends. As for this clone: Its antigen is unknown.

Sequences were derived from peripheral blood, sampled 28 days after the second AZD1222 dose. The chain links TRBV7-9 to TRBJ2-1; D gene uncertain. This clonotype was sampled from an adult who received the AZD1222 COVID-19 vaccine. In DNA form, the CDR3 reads TGTGCCAGCACCGGTGGCGTCAATGAGCAGTTCTTC. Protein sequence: CASTGGVNEQFF.